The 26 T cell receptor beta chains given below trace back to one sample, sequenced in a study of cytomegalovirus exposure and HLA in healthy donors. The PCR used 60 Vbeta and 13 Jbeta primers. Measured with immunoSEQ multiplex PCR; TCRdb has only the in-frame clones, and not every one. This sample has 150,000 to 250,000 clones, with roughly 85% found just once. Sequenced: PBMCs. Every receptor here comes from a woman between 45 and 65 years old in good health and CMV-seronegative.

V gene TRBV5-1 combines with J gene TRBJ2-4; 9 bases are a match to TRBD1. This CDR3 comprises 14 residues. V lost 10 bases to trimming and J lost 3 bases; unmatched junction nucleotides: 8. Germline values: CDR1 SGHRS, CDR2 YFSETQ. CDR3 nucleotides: TGCGCCGACCACAGGGGGCAAGGCAAAAACATTCAGTACTTC. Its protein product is CADHRGQGKNIQYF.

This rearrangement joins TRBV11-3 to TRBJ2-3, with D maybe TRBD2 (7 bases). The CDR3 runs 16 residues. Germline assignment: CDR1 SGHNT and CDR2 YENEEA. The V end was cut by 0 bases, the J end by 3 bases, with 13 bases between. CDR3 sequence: CASSLDGGGATDTQYF. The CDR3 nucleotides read TGTGCCAGCAGCTTAGATGGAGGGGGGGCAACAGATACGCAGTATTTT.

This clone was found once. The CDR3 region is CASADSHGYNEQFF. The CDR3 DNA sequence: TGTGCCAGCGCAGATTCCCATGGTTACAATGAGCAGTTCTTC. The rearrangement uses TRBV28 and TRBJ2-1; D is undetermined. Trimming removed 8 bases at V and 4 bases at J, with 15 bases between. Germline V gives CDR1 MDHEN, CDR2 SYDVKM. The CDR3 sequence is 14 residues long.

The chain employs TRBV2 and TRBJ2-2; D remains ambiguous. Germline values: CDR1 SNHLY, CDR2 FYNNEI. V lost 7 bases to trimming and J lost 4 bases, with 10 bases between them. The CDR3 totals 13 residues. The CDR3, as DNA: TGTGCCAGCAATCCTCCCCGCACCGGGGAGCTGTTTTTT. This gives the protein CASNPPRTGELFF.

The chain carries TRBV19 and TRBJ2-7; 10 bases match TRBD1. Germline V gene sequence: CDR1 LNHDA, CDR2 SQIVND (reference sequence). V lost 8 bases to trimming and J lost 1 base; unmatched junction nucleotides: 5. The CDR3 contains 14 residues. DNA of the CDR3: TGTGCCAGTGTGGACAGGGGGAGGTCCTACGAGCAGTACTTC. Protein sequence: CASVDRGRSYEQYF.

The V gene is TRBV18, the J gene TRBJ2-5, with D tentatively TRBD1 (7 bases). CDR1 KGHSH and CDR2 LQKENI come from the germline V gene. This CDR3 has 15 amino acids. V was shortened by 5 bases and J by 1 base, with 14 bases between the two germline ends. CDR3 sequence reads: CASSDRQGGQETQYF. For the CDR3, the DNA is TGTGCCAGCTCAGACCGACAGGGAGGCCAAGAGACCCAGTACTTC. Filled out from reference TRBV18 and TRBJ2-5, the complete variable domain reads NAGVMQNPRHLVRRRGQEARLRCSPMKGHSHVYWYRQLPEEGLKFMVYLQKENIIDESGMPKERFSAEFPKEGPSILRIQQVVRGDSAAYFCASSDRQGGQETQYFGPGTRLLVL.

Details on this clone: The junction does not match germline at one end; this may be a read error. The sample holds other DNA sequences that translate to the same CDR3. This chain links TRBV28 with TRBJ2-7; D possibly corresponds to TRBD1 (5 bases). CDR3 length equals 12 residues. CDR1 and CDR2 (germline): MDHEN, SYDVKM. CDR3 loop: CASSLSGYEQYF. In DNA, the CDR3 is TGCGCCAGCAGTTTATCAGGGTACGAGCAGTACTTC.

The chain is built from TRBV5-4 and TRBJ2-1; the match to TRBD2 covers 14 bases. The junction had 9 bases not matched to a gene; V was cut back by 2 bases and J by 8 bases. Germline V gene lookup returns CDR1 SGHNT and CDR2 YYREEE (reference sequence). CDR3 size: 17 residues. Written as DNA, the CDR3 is TGTGCCAGCAGCTTCCGAACCGGGACTAGCGGGAGCGATGAGCAGTTCTTC. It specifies CASSFRTGTSGSDEQFF.

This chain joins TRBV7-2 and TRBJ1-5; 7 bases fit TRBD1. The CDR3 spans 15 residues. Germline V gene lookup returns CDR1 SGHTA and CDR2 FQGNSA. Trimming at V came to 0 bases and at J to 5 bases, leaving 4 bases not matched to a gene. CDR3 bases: TGTGCCAGCAGCTTAGCGCTCACAGGGGATCAGCCCCAGCATTTT. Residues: CASSLALTGDQPQHF.

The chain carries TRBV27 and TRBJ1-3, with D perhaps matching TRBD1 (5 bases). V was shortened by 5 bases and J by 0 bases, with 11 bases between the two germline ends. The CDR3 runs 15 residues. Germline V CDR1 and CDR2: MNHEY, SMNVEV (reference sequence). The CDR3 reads CASSKGLFSGNTIYF. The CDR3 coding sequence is TGTGCCAGCAGTAAGGGGCTATTCTCTGGAAACACCATATATTTT.

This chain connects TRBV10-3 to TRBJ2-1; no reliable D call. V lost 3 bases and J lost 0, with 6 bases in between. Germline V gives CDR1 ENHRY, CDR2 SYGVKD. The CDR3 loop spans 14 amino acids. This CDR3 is CAISEQSSYNEQFF. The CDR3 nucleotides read TGTGCCATCAGTGAACAGAGCTCCTACAATGAGCAGTTCTTC.

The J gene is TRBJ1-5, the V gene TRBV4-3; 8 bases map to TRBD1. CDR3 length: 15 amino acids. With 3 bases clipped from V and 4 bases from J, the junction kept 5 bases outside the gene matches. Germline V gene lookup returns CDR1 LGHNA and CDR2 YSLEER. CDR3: CASSQGTGGNQPQHF. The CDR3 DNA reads TGCGCCAGCAGCCAGGGGACAGGCGGGAATCAGCCCCAGCATTTT.

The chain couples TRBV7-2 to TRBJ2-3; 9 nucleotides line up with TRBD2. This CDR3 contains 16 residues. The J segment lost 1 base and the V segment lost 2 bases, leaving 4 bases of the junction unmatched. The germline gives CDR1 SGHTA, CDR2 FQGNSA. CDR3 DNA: TGTGCCAGCAGCTTACGGATAGCGGGAGGCACAGATACGCAGTATTTT. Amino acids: CASSLRIAGGTDTQYF. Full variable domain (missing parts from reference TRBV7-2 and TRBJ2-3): GAGVSQSPSNKVTEKGKDVELRCDPISGHTALYWYRQSLGQGLEFLIYFQGNSAPDKSGLPSDRFSAERTGGSVSTLTIQRTQQEDSAVYLCASSLRIAGGTDTQYFGPGTRLTVL.

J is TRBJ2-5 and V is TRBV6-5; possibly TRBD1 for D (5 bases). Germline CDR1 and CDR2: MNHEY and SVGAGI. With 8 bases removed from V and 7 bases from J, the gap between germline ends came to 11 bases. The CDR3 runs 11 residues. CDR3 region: CASRFRGTQYF. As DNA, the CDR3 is TGTGCCAGCCGGTTTAGGGGGACCCAGTACTTC.

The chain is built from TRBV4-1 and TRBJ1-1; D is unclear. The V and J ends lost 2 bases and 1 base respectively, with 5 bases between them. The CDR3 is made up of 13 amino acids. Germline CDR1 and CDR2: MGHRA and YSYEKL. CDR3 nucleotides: TGCGCCAGCAGCCAACTAAGGAACACTGAAGCTTTCTTT. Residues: CASSQLRNTEAFF.

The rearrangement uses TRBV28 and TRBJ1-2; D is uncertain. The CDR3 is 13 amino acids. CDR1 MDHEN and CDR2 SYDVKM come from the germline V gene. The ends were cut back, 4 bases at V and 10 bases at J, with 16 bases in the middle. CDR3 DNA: TGTGCCAGCAGTTCGGGATTCCCAACTACCTACACCTTC. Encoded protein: CASSSGFPTTYTF.

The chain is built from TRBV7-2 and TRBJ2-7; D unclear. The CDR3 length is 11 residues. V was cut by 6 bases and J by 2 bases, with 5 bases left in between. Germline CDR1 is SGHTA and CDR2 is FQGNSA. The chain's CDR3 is CASRSTYEQYF. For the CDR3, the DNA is TGTGCCAGCAGGAGCACCTACGAGCAGTACTTC.

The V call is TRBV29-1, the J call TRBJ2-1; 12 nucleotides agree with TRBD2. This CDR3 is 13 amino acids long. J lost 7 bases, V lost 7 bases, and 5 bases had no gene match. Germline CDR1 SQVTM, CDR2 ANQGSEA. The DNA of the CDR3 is TGCAGCGGGGGACTAGCGGGCGATAATGAGCAGTTCTTC. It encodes CSGGLAGDNEQFF.

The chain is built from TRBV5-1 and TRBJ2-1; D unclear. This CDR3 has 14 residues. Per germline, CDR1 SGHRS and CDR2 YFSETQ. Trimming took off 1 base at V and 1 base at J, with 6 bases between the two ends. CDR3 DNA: TGCGCCAGCAGCTTGACTGTATCCTACAATGAGCAGTTCTTC. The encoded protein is CASSLTVSYNEQFF. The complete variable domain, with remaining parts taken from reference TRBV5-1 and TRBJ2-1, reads KAGVTQTPRYLIKTRGQQVTLSCSPISGHRSVSWYQQTPGQGLQFLFEYFSETQRNKGNFPGRFSGRQFSNSRSEMNVSTLELGDSALYLCASSLTVSYNEQFFGPGTRLTVL.

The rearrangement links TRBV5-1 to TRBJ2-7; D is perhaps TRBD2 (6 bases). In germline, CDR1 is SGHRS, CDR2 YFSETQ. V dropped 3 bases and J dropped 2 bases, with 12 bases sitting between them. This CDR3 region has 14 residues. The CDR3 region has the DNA TGCGCCAGCAGCTCTACGGGACTCGCCTACGAGCAGTACTTC. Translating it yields CASSSTGLAYEQYF. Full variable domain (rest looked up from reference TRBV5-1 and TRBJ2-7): KAGVTQTPRYLIKTRGQQVTLSCSPISGHRSVSWYQQTPGQGLQFLFEYFSETQRNKGNFPGRFSGRQFSNSRSEMNVSTLELGDSALYLCASSSTGLAYEQYFGPGTRLTVT.

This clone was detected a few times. The CDR3 DNA follows: TGTGCCAGCAGCCAAGATGGCCCGGGGGCGGGAGGGCCTGGGAATGAGCAGTTCTTC. As protein: CASSQDGPGAGGPGNEQFF. The genes are TRBV4-2 and TRBJ2-1, with 9 bases aligning to TRBD2. The CDR3 has 19 amino acids. With V trimmed by 0 bases and J by 7 bases, 16 bases remained unmatched. Germline assignment: CDR1 LGHNA and CDR2 YNFKEQ.

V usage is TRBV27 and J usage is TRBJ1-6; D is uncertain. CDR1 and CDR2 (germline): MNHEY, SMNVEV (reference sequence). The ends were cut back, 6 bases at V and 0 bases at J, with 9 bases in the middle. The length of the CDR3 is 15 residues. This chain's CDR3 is CASRTSRSYNSPLHF. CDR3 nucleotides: TGTGCCAGCAGGACATCCCGCTCCTATAATTCACCCCTCCACTTT.

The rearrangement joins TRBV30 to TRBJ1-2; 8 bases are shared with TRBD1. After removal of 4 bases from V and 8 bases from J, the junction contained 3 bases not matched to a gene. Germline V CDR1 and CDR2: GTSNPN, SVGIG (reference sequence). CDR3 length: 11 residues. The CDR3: CAWTGGGGYTF. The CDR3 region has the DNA TGTGCCTGGACAGGGGGCGGGGGCTACACCTTC. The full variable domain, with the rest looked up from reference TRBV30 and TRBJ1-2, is SQTIHQWPATLVQPVGSPLSLECTVEGTSNPNLYWYRQAAGRGLQLLFYSVGIGQISSEVPQNLSASRPQDRQFILSSKKLLLSDSGFYLCAWTGGGGYTFGSGTRLTVV.

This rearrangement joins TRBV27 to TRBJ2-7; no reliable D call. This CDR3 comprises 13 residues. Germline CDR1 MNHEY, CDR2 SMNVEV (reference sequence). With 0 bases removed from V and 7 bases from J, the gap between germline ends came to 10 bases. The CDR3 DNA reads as TGTGCCAGCAGTTTATCAGGTGCGGTGGAGCAGTACTTC. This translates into CASSLSGAVEQYF.

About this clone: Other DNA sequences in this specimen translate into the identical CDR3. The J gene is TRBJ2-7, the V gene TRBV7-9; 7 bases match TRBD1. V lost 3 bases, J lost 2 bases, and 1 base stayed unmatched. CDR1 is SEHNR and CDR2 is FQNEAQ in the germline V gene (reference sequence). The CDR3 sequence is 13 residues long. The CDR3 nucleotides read TGTGCCAGCAGCTTCGACAGGGCCTACGAGCAGTACTTC. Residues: CASSFDRAYEQYF.

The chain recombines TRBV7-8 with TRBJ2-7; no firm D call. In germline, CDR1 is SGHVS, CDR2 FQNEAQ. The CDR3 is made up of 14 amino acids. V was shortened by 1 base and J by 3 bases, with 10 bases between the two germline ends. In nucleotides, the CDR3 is TGTGCCAGCAGCTTAGGCAGAACCTTCTACGAGCAGTACTTC. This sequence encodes CASSLGRTFYEQYF.